This TCR beta chain was recovered during a study of cytomegalovirus exposure and HLA in healthy donors. Comment on this clone: The antigen remains undetermined.

Germline-derived CDR1 and CDR2 are MNHEY and SVGAGI. The ends were cut back, 6 bases at V and 4 bases at J, with 12 bases in the middle. The CDR3 loop spans 14 amino acids. Primers: 60 Vbeta forward and 13 Jbeta reverse. The protocol was immunoSEQ multiplex PCR, while the TCRdb copy is restricted to in-frame clones and leaves out a portion. The sample lists roughly 160,000 clones; 80% to 90% were seen once. Findings and caveats of the study: Association of a missense DCLRE1C variant with TCR beta V- and J-gene trimming was reported in a later analysis. Several V segments, TRBV6-2 and TRBV6-3 among them, could not be told apart and were dropped.

The chain carries TRBV6-5 and TRBJ1-4; D possibly corresponds to TRBD1 (6 bases). The sequence came from a man aged 45-65 years in good health and CMV-seropositive. Sequencing was performed on PBMCs. As DNA, the CDR3 is TGTGCCAGCAGCCAGACAGGAGATAATGAAAAACTGTTTTTT. Amino acid sequence: CASSQTGDNEKLFF.